This T cell receptor (beta chain) is drawn from a study of early T cells in non-severe SARS-CoV-2 infection. About the study: Alpha and beta chains were unpaired, from unsorted whole-blood bulk RNA.

Study-wide results and limits: Sequences matched to VDJdb favored anti-spike CD8 responses, while private and CD4 specificities were missed.

This clonotype appeared many times. Its specificity is unknown. The germline V gene has CDR1 SQVTM and CDR2 ANQGSEA. This CDR3 comprises 15 residues. Trimming took 4 bases from V and 9 from J; bases not matched to a gene: 12. Researchers attached unique molecular identifiers to individual cDNA molecules. TCRdb processed the 5' RACE reads anew with MiXCR; each CDR3 protein has one entry. The table records tens of thousands of distinct CDR3 sequences, 8.7% of them present only once. The chain recombines TRBV29-1 with TRBJ2-1; 10 bases match TRBD2. The material sequenced was whole blood, taken at baseline. The clonotype originates from an adult who was a healthcare worker with PCR-confirmed SARS-CoV-2 infection or an uninfected control (not recorded which). The CDR3 DNA follows: TGCAGCGTTGCTAGCGGGAGCTCTCCTACAGCTGAGCAGTTCTTC. Translating gives CSVASGSSPTAEQFF.